This is a list of T cell receptor beta chains from one sample in a study of blood T cell repertoires in COVID-19. Only in-frame clones appear in the TCRdb table, and some are missing; sequencing was by immunoSEQ multiplex PCR. The data show around 140,000 clones, roughly four fifths seen once. The sequenced material came from peripheral blood. These receptors were obtained from a human donor with acute or convalescent COVID-19. The donor label of this sample is uncertain. The CDR3 runs from the conserved cysteine through the conserved F or W. D genes are given only for firm matches. Part of the rows lack a size; the others show once, few, many or a class for expanded clones.

d_call: TRBD1; j_call: TRBJ2-2; clone_size: NA; v_call: TRBV4-1; cdr3_nt: TGCGCCAGCAGCCTCCGGGACAGGGATGCCGGGGAGCTGTTTTTT; cdr3_aa: CASSLRDRDAGELFF
d_call: NA; j_call: TRBJ1-2; clone_size: NA; v_call: TRBV6-5; cdr3_nt: TGTGCCAGCAGTTACCGGGGACTCACGGGAGGCTACACCTTC; cdr3_aa: CASSYRGLTGGYTF
d_call: NA; j_call: TRBJ1-1; clone_size: NA; v_call: TRBV7-9; cdr3_nt: TGTGCCAGCAGCTTAGTACACACGAACACTGAAGCTTTCTTT; cdr3_aa: CASSLVHTNTEAFF
d_call: TRBD1; j_call: TRBJ2-7; clone_size: NA; v_call: TRBV9; cdr3_nt: TGTGCCAGCAGCGCCGGAGGAGGACAGGGACCCTACGAGCAGTACTTC; cdr3_aa: CASSAGGGQGPYEQYF
d_call: TRBD1; j_call: TRBJ1-4; clone_size: NA; v_call: TRBV25-1; cdr3_nt: TGTGCCAGCAGTGTACCGGGACAGGGAACTAATGAAAAACTGTTTTTT; cdr3_aa: CASSVPGQGTNEKLFF
d_call: TRBD2; j_call: TRBJ2-3; clone_size: NA; v_call: TRBV6-5; cdr3_nt: TGTGCCAGCAGCAGGTCAGGGACTAGCGCGAATACGCAGTATTTT; cdr3_aa: CASSRSGTSANTQYF
d_call: NA; j_call: TRBJ2-7; clone_size: NA; v_call: TRBV11-1; cdr3_nt: TGTGCCAGCAGCTTAGCGTTAACCTACGAGCAGTACTTC; cdr3_aa: CASSLALTYEQYF
d_call: TRBD1; j_call: TRBJ1-1; clone_size: NA; v_call: TRBV5-1; cdr3_nt: TGCGCCAGCAGCCCCGGGACAGTTAACACTGAAGCTTTCTTT; cdr3_aa: CASSPGTVNTEAFF
d_call: NA; j_call: TRBJ1-6; clone_size: NA; v_call: TRBV6-2/TRBV6-3; cdr3_nt: TGTGCCAGCAGTTACTCGACGGGAATCGGTGGTTCACCCCTCCACTTT; cdr3_aa: CASSYSTGIGGSPLHF
d_call: NA; j_call: TRBJ1-2; clone_size: few; v_call: TRBV6-1; cdr3_nt: TGTGCCAGCAGTGAAGGGTGGCTGGACTATGGCTACACCTTC; cdr3_aa: CASSEGWLDYGYTF
d_call: NA; j_call: TRBJ1-5; clone_size: NA; v_call: TRBV28; cdr3_nt: TGTGCCAGCAGCATTGGAGGGGCACCCCTCGTCCACCAGCCCCAGCATTTT; cdr3_aa: CASSIGGAPLVHQPQHF
d_call: NA; j_call: TRBJ2-5; clone_size: NA; v_call: TRBV15; cdr3_nt: TGTGCCACCAGCAGGGGGGGGACCCAGTACTTC; cdr3_aa: CATSRGGTQYF
d_call: NA; j_call: TRBJ2-7; clone_size: NA; v_call: TRBV19; cdr3_nt: TGTGCCAGTAGAGAACAGGCGGTCTCCTACGAGCAGTACTTC; cdr3_aa: CASREQAVSYEQYF
d_call: TRBD1; j_call: TRBJ1-2; clone_size: NA; v_call: TRBV27; cdr3_nt: TGTGCCAGCGGACAGGGGGTATATGGCTACACCTTC; cdr3_aa: CASGQGVYGYTF
d_call: TRBD2; j_call: TRBJ2-5; clone_size: NA; v_call: TRBV3-1/TRBV3-2; cdr3_nt: TGTGCCAGCAGCCAAGGACTTCATGGCGGGGGGAACGCAGAGACCCAGTACTTC; cdr3_aa: CASSQGLHGGGNAETQYF
d_call: NA; j_call: TRBJ2-2; clone_size: NA; v_call: TRBV24-1; cdr3_nt: TGTGCCACCAGTGATTCCCCATACACCGGGGAGCTGTTTTTT; cdr3_aa: CATSDSPYTGELFF
d_call: TRBD1; j_call: TRBJ1-2; clone_size: NA; v_call: TRBV2; cdr3_nt: TGTGCCAGTCGGGGACAGGGTTCCTATGGCTACACCTTC; cdr3_aa: CASRGQGSYGYTF
d_call: NA; j_call: TRBJ1-2; clone_size: NA; v_call: TRBV5-8; cdr3_nt: TGTGCCGCCCGGAGGGGCGGCTATGGCTACACCTTC; cdr3_aa: CAARRGGYGYTF
d_call: TRBD1; j_call: TRBJ2-1; clone_size: NA; v_call: TRBV24-1; cdr3_nt: TGTGCCACCAGTGACTCGCGACAGGGGGTTCGATACAATGAGCAGTTCTTC; cdr3_aa: CATSDSRQGVRYNEQFF
d_call: NA; j_call: TRBJ2-7; clone_size: once; v_call: TRBV5-4; cdr3_nt: TGTGCCAGCAGCTACGGGTCTTACCCCTACGAGCAGTACTTC; cdr3_aa: CASSYGSYPYEQYF
d_call: TRBD1; j_call: TRBJ2-3; clone_size: NA; v_call: TRBV11-3; cdr3_nt: TGTGCCAGCAGCCTAGGGACAGGGGTGGAGGGAGATACGCAGTATTTT; cdr3_aa: CASSLGTGVEGDTQYF
d_call: NA; j_call: TRBJ1-4; clone_size: NA; v_call: TRBV7-2; cdr3_nt: TGTGCCAGCAGCTTAGGTGGCTCTTATGAAAAACTGTTTTTT; cdr3_aa: CASSLGGSYEKLFF
d_call: TRBD1; j_call: TRBJ2-2; clone_size: NA; v_call: TRBV11-1; cdr3_nt: TGTGCCAGCAGCCCTTTGGACAGGTTCGCCGGAGAGCTGTTTTTT; cdr3_aa: CASSPLDRFAGELFF
d_call: TRBD1; j_call: TRBJ2-7; clone_size: NA; v_call: TRBV6-5; cdr3_nt: TGTGCCAGCAGTTACGGCGGGACAGGTAACTACGAGCAGTACTTC; cdr3_aa: CASSYGGTGNYEQYF
d_call: NA; j_call: TRBJ1-1; clone_size: NA; v_call: TRBV2; cdr3_nt: TGTGCCAGCACCACTAGAGGGGGGAACACTGAAGCTTTCTTT; cdr3_aa: CASTTRGGNTEAFF
d_call: NA; j_call: TRBJ1-1; clone_size: NA; v_call: TRBV9; cdr3_nt: TGTGCCAGCAGCGTTCAGGGTCGCGGCACTGAAGCTTTCTTT; cdr3_aa: CASSVQGRGTEAFF
d_call: NA; j_call: TRBJ2-1; clone_size: NA; v_call: TRBV29-1; cdr3_nt: TGCAGCGTTGCTGGGAGTGGTGAGCAGTTCTTC; cdr3_aa: CSVAGSGEQFF
d_call: NA; j_call: TRBJ1-4; clone_size: NA; v_call: TRBV5-4; cdr3_nt: TGTGCCAGCAGCCCTTCAAACGGGAGGGGAAAACTGTTTTTT; cdr3_aa: CASSPSNGRGKLFF
d_call: NA; j_call: TRBJ2-3; clone_size: once; v_call: TRBV30; cdr3_nt: TGTGCCTGGAGTCAGTGGGGGCGCACAGATACGCAGTATTTT; cdr3_aa: CAWSQWGRTDTQYF
d_call: NA; j_call: TRBJ1-1; clone_size: NA; v_call: TRBV11-3; cdr3_nt: TGTGCCAGCAGCTTAGAGGCACACACTGAAGCTTTCTTT; cdr3_aa: CASSLEAHTEAFF
d_call: NA; j_call: TRBJ1-4; clone_size: few; v_call: TRBV28; cdr3_nt: TGTGCCAGCAGGAACACAGGGAAGAGTGAAAAACTGTTTTTT; cdr3_aa: CASRNTGKSEKLFF
d_call: TRBD1; j_call: TRBJ1-2; clone_size: NA; v_call: TRBV18; cdr3_nt: TGTGCCAGCTCACCGGGACAGGTTCCTATCTATGGCTACACCTTC; cdr3_aa: CASSPGQVPIYGYTF
d_call: NA; j_call: TRBJ2-5; clone_size: once; v_call: TRBV11-3; cdr3_nt: TGTGCCAGCAGCTTAGGAACAGAACGACAAGAGACCCAGTACTTC; cdr3_aa: CASSLGTERQETQYF
d_call: NA; j_call: TRBJ2-1; clone_size: NA; v_call: TRBV7-5; cdr3_nt: TGTGTCAGAAGCTCCCGGGTACTAGCGGGGGGCGTTAGCTCCTACAATGAGCAGTTCTTC; cdr3_aa: CVRSSRVLAGGVSSYNEQFF
d_call: NA; j_call: TRBJ2-1; clone_size: NA; v_call: TRBV28; cdr3_nt: TGTGCCAGCATCGGGAGCTCCTACAATGAGCAGTTCTTC; cdr3_aa: CASIGSSYNEQFF
d_call: NA; j_call: TRBJ2-7; clone_size: NA; v_call: TRBV7-9; cdr3_nt: TGTGCCAGCAGCCCAGCCGGCGGCGGTGAGTACTTC; cdr3_aa: CASSPAGGGEYF
d_call: TRBD1; j_call: TRBJ2-1; clone_size: NA; v_call: TRBV11-3; cdr3_nt: TGTGCCAGCAGCGTATCCGGGACAGAAGGTGAGCAGTTCTTC; cdr3_aa: CASSVSGTEGEQFF